The clone carrying this T cell receptor beta chain was seen many times. The authors deemed Graves' hyperthyroidism stable absent ophthalmopathy progression within 18 months. Diagnoses used clinical symptoms, serum thyroxine and TRAb, thyroid ultrasound and orbital computed tomography. An approximately 10 ml volume of fresh peripheral blood provided the PBMCs. This CDR3 has 13 residues. The V gene's germline CDR1 is SGHRS and CDR2 YFSETQ. The V and J ends lost 4 bases and 5 bases respectively, with 10 bases between them. This specimen belongs to a study of T cells in Graves' hyperthyroidism and ophthalmopathy. Amplification of TCR beta CDR3 regions was performed using RNA transcripts as template. Carried out on the TCR CDR3, a first-round RT-PCR used the HTBI primer set. TCRdb recomputed calls from the multiplex PCR reads with MiXCR, one row per CDR3 protein. The sample holds 100,000 to 140,000 distinct CDR3 sequences, 15% to 20% seen once.

Sequencing used blood. The chain has TRBV5-1 and TRBJ1-5, with D tentatively TRBD1 (5 bases). The source is a woman between 50 and 59 years old with Graves' hyperthyroidism. CDR3 sequence (DNA): TGCGCCAGCAGCGCCGACAGTCATCAGCCCCAGCATTTT. Protein product: CASSADSHQPQHF.